This T cell receptor (beta chain) emerged from a study of OX40 agonist ivuxolimab in advanced cancers. Describing the broader study: Ivuxolimab was an agonistic, fully human IgG2 monoclonal antibody directed against OX40 (CD134), a costimulatory receptor. The paper covers the monotherapy dose-escalation part of the phase I ivuxolimab trial, which included N of about 50 patients. Intravenous ivuxolimab was administered to patients every 2 weeks at six dose levels: 0.01, 0.1, 0.3, 1.5, 3 and 10 mg/kg. Prior anti-PD-1, anti-PD-L1 or anti-CTLA-4 therapy was permitted, and checkpoint inhibitors had been received by 30% to 40% of dose-escalation patients. Three dose-escalation patients achieved partial responses, one with hepatocellular carcinoma and two with cutaneous melanoma. Peripheral TCRbeta sequencing was intended to test whether TCR sequence diversity was altered and clonal T-cell expansion was caused by ivuxolimab. The dose-escalation cohort was about 83% male with a mean age of about 54 years, ranging from roughly 20 to 80. Among the approximately 54 dose-escalation patients, around 19 had hepatocellular carcinoma, roughly 15 melanoma, 9 renal cell carcinoma and 9 head and neck cancer.

Worth noting for this clone: There is no known antigen for this receptor. Base-call qualities are not available, and no considerably larger clone is one nucleotide away.

To sequence the TCRbeta CDR3 region, genomic DNA was isolated from the sorted cells. The immunoSEQ Assay was used for sequencing of TCRbeta CDR3 regions. The immuneACCESS repertoire file appears here via TCRdb, limited to in-frame rearrangements. These files lack a portion of the clones; in checked studies, under half of the deficit traces to unresolved V genes, and the cause of the others is not known. The sample table lists about 80,000 clones, around 90% of them with a count of one. Of the sample, 4.5% to 5% falls within the top ten clones. The trial excluded patients who had a history of autoimmune disease or were on systemic immunosuppression. Peripheral blood for TCR sequencing was drawn from every dose cohort at baseline, at cycle 4 day 1 and at cycle 7 day 1. The samples were taken from a phase I, first-in-human, multicenter, open-label dose-escalation trial of ivuxolimab. The trial enrolled adults with locally advanced or metastatic head and neck squamous cell, hepatocellular, melanoma or renal cell carcinoma. Before TCR sequencing, CD4+ T cells and CD8+ T cells from peripheral blood were sorted into separate populations.

General findings and caveats noted by the study authors: At doses from 0.1 to 3.0 mg/kg, clonal expansion was seen in both CD4+ and CD8+ blood T cells between baseline and week 6. On average, CD8+ T cells showed more expanded clones than CD4+ T cells after ivuxolimab. Low levels of normalized T-cell clonal expansion were also seen in some nonresponding patients. In the 0.1-3.0 mg/kg groups, partial responders were among the patients with the lowest normalized peripheral clonal expansion, particularly in CD8+ T cells. The antigen specificity of the clonally expanded peripheral T cells was not determined.

This specimen consisted of CD4+ or CD8+ T cells sorted from blood, obtained in a trial of the OX40 agonist ivuxolimab. The TCR was taken from an adult with an advanced solid tumor such as melanoma, head and neck, liver or kidney cancer.

The DNA reads TGCGCCAGCAGTGACACCTACAATGAGCAGTTCTTC. Translated, it gives CASSDTYNEQFF. The V and J segments used are TRBV10-2 and TRBJ2-1; the D gene is not confidently resolved. The junction shows trimming of 3 bases on V and 2 bases on J, plus 2 bases between the germline ends. Via the germline V gene, CDR1 is WSHSY and CDR2 SAAADI. There are 12 amino acids in the CDR3, from cysteine to phenylalanine inclusive. Left in the record is the CDR3 DNA by itself, 36 bases read in frame from the first base.